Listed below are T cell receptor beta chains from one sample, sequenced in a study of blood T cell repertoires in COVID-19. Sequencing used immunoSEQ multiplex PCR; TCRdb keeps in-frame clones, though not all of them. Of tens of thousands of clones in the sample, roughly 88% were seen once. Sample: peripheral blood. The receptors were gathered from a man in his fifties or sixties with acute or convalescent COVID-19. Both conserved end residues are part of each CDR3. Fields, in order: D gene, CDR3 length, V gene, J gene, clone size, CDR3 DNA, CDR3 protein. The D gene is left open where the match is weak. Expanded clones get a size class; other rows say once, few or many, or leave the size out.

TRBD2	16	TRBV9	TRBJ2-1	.	TGTGCCAGCAGCGTAGCTACGGCTAGCGGGGGGTATGAGCAGTTCTTC	CASSVATASGGYEQFF
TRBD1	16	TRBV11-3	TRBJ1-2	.	TGTGCCAGCAGCTTAGTTTATCCGGACAGGGACTATGGCTACACCTTC	CASSLVYPDRDYGYTF
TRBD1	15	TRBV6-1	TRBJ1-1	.	TGTGCCAGCAGTGAATCAGAGGGGGCCCACACTGAAGCTTTCTTT	CASSESEGAHTEAFF
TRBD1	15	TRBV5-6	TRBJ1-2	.	TGTGCCAGCAGCTCCTCCGGGACAGTCTTCTATGGCTACACCTTC	CASSSSGTVFYGYTF
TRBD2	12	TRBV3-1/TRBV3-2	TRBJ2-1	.	TGTGCCAGCAGGAGCGGGGGCAATGAGCAGTTCTTC	CASRSGGNEQFF
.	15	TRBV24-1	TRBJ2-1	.	TGTGCCACCAGTGATCCCCAAGACAGGTACAATGAGCAGTTCTTC	CATSDPQDRYNEQFF
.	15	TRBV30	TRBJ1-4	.	TGTGCCTGGAGCCAACATATAACAACTAATGAAAAACTGTTTTTT	CAWSQHITTNEKLFF
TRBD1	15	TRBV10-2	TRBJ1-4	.	TGCGCCAGCAGACCCGACAGGGGCTGCGATGAAAAACTGTTTTTT	CASRPDRGCDEKLFF
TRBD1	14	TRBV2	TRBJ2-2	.	TGTGCCAGCAGTCTACAGGGGGCCACCGGGGAGCTGTTTTTT	CASSLQGATGELFF
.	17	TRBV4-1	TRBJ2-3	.	TGCGCCAGCAGCCAAGGCTGGGCAGGGACTAGCACAGATACGCAGTATTTT	CASSQGWAGTSTDTQYF
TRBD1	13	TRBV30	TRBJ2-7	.	TGTGCCTGGAGCCAGGGGGTAGGGTACGAGCAGTACTTC	CAWSQGVGYEQYF
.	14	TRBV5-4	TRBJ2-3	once	TGTGCCAGCTCGAGGTCCGGGGGCACAGATACGCAGTATTTT	CASSRSGGTDTQYF
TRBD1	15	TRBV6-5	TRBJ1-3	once	TGTGCCAGCAGTCCCAGGACAGGGGGTGAGAACACCATATATTTT	CASSPRTGGENTIYF
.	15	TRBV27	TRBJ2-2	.	TGTGCCAGCAGTTTCGTAGATACGAACACCGGGGAGCTGTTTTTT	CASSFVDTNTGELFF
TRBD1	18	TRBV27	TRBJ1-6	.	TGTGCCAGCAGTCCCAGGGGAAGGGGGCCAATCTATAATTCACCCCTCCACTTT	CASSPRGRGPIYNSPLHF
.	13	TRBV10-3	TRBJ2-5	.	TGTGCCACCGATTCGGACAGACAAGAGACCCAGTACTTC	CATDSDRQETQYF
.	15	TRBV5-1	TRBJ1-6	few	TGCGCCAGCAGCTCTGGACTGACCTATAATTCACCCCTCCACTTT	CASSSGLTYNSPLHF
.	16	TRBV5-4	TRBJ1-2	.	TGTGCCAGCAGCCCTGTTACTGGGGGGAAGAACTATGGCTACACCTTC	CASSPVTGGKNYGYTF
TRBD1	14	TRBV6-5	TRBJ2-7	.	TGTGCCAGCACCCCCGGGACAGGGAGGAACGAGCAGTACTTC	CASTPGTGRNEQYF
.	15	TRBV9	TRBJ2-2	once	TGTGCCAGCAGCGTAGTGGGAGTTGGCACCGGGGAGCTGTTTTTT	CASSVVGVGTGELFF
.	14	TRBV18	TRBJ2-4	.	TGTGCCAGCTCAACCGGGGTAGCCAAAAACATTCAGTACTTC	CASSTGVAKNIQYF
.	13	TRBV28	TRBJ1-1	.	TGTGCCAGCAGTTTGGTGAGAGCGGCTGAAGCTTTCTTT	CASSLVRAAEAFF